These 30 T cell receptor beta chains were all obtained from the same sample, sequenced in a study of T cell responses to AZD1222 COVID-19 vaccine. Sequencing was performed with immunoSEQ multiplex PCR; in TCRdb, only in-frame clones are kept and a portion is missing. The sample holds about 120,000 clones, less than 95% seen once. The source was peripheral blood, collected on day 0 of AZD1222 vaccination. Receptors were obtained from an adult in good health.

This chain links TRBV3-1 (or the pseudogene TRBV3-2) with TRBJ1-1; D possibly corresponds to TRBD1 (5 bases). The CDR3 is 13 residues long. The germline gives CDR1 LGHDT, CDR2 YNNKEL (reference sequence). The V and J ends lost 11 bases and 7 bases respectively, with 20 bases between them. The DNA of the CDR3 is TGTGCCTCGTACCAGGGAGATACTGGTGAAGCTTTCTTT. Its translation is CASYQGDTGEAFF.

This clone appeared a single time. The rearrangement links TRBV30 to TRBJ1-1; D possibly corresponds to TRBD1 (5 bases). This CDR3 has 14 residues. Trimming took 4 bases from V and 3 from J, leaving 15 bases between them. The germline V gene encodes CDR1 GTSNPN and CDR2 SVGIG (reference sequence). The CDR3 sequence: CAWTVQDLYTEAFF. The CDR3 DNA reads TGTGCCTGGACTGTACAGGACCTTTACACTGAAGCTTTCTTT.

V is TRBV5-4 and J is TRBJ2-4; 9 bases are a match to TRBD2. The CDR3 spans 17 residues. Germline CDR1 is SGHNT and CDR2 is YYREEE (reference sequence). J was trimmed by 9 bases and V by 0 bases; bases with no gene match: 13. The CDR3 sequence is CASSLGLAGPQMGIQYF. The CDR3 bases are TGTGCCAGCAGCTTGGGTCTAGCGGGGCCTCAAATGGGCATTCAGTACTTC.

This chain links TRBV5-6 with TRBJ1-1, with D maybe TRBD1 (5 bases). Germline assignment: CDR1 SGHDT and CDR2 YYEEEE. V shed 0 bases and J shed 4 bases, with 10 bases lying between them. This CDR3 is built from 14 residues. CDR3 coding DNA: TGTGCCAGCAGCTTGGCGAGGGGTGGCACTGAAGCTTTCTTT. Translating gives CASSLARGGTEAFF.

The CDR3 loop is CASTSRGRGISNEKLFF. Written as DNA, the CDR3 is TGTGCCAGCACGTCTAGGGGCAGGGGCATTTCTAATGAAAAACTGTTTTTT. The chain has TRBV2 and TRBJ1-4, with D possibly being TRBD1 (6 bases). The CDR3 covers 17 residues. CDR1 is SNHLY, CDR2 FYNNEI, per germline. The germline V and J ends were trimmed by 7 bases and 3 bases, with 21 bases remaining between them.

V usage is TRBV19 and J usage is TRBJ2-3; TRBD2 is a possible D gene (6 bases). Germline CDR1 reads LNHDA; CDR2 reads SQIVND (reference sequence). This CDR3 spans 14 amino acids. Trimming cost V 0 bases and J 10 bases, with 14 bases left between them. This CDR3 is CASSIDPGRLPQYF. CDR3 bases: TGTGCCAGTAGTATAGATCCAGGGAGGCTCCCGCAGTATTTT.

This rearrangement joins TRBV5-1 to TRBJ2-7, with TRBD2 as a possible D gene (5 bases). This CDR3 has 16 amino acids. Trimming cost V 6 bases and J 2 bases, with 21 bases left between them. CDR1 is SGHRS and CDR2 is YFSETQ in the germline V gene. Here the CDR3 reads CASTGFAHSSTYEQYF. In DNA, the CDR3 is TGCGCCAGCACGGGGTTCGCGCATTCCTCTACCTACGAGCAGTACTTC.

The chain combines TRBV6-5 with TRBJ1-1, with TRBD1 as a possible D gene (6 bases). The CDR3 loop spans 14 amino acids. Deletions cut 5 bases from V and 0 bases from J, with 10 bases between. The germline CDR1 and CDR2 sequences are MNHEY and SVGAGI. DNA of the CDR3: TGTGCCAGCAGTCACGGGACACTGAACACTGAAGCTTTCTTT. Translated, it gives CASSHGTLNTEAFF.

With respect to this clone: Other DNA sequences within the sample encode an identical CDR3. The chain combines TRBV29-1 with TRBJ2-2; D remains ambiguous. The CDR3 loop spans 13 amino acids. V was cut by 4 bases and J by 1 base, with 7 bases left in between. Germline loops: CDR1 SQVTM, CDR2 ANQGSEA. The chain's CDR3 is CSVAPLNTGELFF. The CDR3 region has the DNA TGCAGCGTTGCGCCGCTGAACACCGGGGAGCTGTTTTTT.

CDR3 coding DNA: TGTGCCAGCTCACCAGGGCAGGGGACACAGACCCAGTACTTC. Protein product: CASSPGQGTQTQYF. The gene calls are TRBV18 and TRBJ2-5, with D maybe TRBD1 (6 bases). Trimming left V 2 bases short and J 6 bases short, with 13 bases between. The V gene's germline CDR1 is KGHSH and CDR2 LQKENI. The CDR3 contains 14 residues.

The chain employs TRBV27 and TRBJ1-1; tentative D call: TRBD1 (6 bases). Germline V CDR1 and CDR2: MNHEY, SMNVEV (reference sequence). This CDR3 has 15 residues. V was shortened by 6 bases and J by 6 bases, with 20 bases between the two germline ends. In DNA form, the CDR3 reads TGTGCCAGCAGCCTAGTAACAGGGATAAAGGCTGAAGCTTTCTTT. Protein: CASSLVTGIKAEAFF.

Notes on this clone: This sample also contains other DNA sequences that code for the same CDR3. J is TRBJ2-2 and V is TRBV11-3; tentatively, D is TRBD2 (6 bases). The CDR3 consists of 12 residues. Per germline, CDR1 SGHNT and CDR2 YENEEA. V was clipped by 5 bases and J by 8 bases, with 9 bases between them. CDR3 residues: CASSPAGGELFF. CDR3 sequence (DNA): TGTGCCAGCAGCCCGGCGGGAGGGGAGCTGTTTTTT. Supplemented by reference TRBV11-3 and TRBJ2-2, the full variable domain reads EAGVVQSPRYKIIEKKQPVAFWCNPISGHNTLYWYLQNLGQGPELLIRYENEEAVDDSQLPKDRFSAERLKGVDSTLKIQPAELGDSAVYLCASSPAGGELFFGEGSRLTVL.

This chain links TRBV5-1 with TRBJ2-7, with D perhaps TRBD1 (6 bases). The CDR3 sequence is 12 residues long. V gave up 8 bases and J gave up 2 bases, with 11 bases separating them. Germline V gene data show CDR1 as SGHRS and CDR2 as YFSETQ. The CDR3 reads CASQTGPYEQYF. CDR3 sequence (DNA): TGCGCCAGTCAGACAGGTCCCTACGAGCAGTACTTC.

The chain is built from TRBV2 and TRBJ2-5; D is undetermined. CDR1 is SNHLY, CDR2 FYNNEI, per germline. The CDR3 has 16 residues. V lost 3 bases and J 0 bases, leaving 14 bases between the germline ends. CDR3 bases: TGTGCCAGCAGTGATAGTGGCAGGCCGTACCAAGAGACCCAGTACTTC. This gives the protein CASSDSGRPYQETQYF.

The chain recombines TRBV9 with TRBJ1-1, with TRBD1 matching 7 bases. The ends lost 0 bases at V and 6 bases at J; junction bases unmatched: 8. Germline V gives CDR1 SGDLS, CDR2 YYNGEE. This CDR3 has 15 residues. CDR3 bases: TGTGCCAGCAGCGTAGTTCGACAGGGCGGCGCTGAAGCTTTCTTT. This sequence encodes CASSVVRQGGAEAFF.

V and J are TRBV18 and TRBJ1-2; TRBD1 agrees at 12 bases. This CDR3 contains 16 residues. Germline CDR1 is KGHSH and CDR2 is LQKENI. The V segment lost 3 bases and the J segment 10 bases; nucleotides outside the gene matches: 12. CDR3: CASSPGTGGVVEDYTF. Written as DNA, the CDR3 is TGTGCCAGCTCACCCGGGACAGGGGGCGTTGTTGAAGACTACACCTTC.

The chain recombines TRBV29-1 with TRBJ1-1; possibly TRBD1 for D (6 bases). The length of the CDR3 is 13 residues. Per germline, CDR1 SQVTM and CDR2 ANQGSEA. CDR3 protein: CSALLYRETEAFF. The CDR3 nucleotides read TGCAGTGCTCTCCTGTACAGGGAGACTGAAGCTTTCTTT.

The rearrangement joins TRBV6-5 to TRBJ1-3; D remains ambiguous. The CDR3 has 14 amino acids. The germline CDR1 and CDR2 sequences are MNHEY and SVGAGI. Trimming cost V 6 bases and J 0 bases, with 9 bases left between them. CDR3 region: CASRIARSGNTIYF. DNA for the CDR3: TGTGCCAGCAGAATAGCGCGCTCTGGAAACACCATATATTTT.

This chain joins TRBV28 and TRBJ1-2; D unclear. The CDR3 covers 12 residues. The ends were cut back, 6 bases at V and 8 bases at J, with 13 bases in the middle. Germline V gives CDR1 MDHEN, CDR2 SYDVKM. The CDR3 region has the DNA TGTGCCAGCAGCACACAAAGGGCAGGCTACACCTTC. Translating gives CASSTQRAGYTF.

CDR3 DNA sequence: TGTGCCAGCAGCGTGACAGATGGTAATTCACCCCTCCACTTT. Translation gives CASSVTDGNSPLHF. The chain couples TRBV11-2 to TRBJ1-6, with D possibly being TRBD1 (5 bases). CDR1 is SGHAT and CDR2 is FQNNGV in the germline V gene. V lost 5 bases and J 6 bases, leaving 11 bases between the germline ends. The CDR3 length is 14 residues.

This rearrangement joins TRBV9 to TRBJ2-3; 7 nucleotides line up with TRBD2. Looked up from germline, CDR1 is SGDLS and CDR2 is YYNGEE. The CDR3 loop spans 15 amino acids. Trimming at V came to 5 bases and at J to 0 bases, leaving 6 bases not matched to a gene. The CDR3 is CASSLAAASTDTQYF. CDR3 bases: TGTGCCAGCAGTCTAGCGGCAGCTAGCACAGATACGCAGTATTTT.

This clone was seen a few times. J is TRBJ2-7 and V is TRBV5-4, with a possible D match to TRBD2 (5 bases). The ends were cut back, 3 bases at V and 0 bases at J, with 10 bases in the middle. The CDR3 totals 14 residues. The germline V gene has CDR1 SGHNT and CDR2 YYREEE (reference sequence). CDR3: CASSSVGLSYEQYF. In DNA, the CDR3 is TGTGCCAGCAGCTCAGTAGGACTCTCCTACGAGCAGTACTTC.

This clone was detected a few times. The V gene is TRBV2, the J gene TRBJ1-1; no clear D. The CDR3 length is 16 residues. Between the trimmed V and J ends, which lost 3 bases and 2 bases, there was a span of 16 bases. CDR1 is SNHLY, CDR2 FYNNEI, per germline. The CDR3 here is CASSDRPAQSNTEAFF. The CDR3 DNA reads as TGTGCCAGCAGTGATAGGCCGGCACAGTCTAACACTGAAGCTTTCTTT.

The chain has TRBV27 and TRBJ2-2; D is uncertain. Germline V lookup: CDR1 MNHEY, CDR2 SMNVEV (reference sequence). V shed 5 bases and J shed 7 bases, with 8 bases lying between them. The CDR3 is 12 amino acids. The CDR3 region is CASSPLGGELFF. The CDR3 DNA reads TGTGCCAGCAGTCCGCTCGGCGGGGAGCTGTTTTTT.

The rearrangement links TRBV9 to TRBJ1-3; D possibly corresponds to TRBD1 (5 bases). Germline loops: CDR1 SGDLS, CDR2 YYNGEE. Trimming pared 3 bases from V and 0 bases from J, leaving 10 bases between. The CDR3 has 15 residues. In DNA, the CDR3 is TGTGCCAGCAGCGGTTCCGGGGCCTCTGGAAACACCATATATTTT. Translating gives CASSGSGASGNTIYF. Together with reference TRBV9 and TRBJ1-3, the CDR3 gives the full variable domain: DSGVTQTPKHLITATGQRVTLRCSPRSGDLSVYWYQQSLDQGLQFLIQYYNGEERAKGNILERFSAQQFPDLHSELNLSSLELGDSALYFCASSGSGASGNTIYFGEGSWLTVV.

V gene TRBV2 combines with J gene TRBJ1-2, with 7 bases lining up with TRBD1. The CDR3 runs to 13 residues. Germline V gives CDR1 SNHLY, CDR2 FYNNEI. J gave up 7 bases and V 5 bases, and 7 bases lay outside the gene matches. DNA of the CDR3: TGTGCCAGCAGTCCCGAGACAGGGTCTGGCTACACCTTC. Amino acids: CASSPETGSGYTF.

CDR3 bases: TGTGCCAGTAGTATCGACCAACTCCTAGATACGCAGTATTTT. Its translation is CASSIDQLLDTQYF. The V and J genes are TRBV19 and TRBJ2-3, with no clear D. The V end was cut by 3 bases, the J end by 5 bases, with 12 bases between. Germline CDR1 is LNHDA and CDR2 is SQIVND (reference sequence). The CDR3 totals 14 residues.

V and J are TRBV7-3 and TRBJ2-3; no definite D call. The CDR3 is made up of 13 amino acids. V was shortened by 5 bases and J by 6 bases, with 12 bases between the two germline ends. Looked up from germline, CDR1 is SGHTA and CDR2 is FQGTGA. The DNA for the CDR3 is TGTGCCAGCAGCCAGAATATGGTGGATACGCAGTATTTT. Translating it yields CASSQNMVDTQYF.

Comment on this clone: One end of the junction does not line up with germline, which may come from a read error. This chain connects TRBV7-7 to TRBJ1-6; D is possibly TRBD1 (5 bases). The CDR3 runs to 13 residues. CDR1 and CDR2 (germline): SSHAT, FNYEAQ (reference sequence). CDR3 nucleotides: TGTGCTAGCAGCTTGGGGCGATCATCACCCCTCCACTTT. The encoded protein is CASSLGRSSPLHF. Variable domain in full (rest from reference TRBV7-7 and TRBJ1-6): GAGVSQSPRYKVTKRGQDVTLRCDPISSHATLYWYQQALGQGPEFLTYFNYEAQPDKSGLPSDRFSAERPEGSISTLTIQRTEQRDSAMYRCASSLGRSSPLHFGNGTRLTVT.

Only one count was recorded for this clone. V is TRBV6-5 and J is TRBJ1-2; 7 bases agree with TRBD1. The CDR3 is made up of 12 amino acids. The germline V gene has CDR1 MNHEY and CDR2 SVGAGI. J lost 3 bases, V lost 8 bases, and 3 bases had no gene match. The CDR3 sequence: CASGGGDYGYTF. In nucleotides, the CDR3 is TGTGCCAGCGGAGGGGGCGACTATGGCTACACCTTC.